Listed below are T cell receptor beta chains from one sample, sequenced in a study of T cells after somatic rescue of genetic block. Assay used: immunoSEQ multiplex PCR; TCRdb lists only in-frame clones, some missing. The sample has 55,000 or so clones, around 96% seen once. The sample comprised peripheral blood mononuclear cells (PBMCs). All receptors come from a child less than two years old. CDR3s include the opening cysteine and the closing phenylalanine or tryptophan. The order of the fields is J gene, V gene, clone size, D gene, CDR3 protein, CDR3 DNA. A D gene is named only where the DNA matches it firmly. Size is omitted from some rows. Given values are once, few, many or a class for expanded clones.

J: TRBJ2-7
V: TRBV6-4
size: once
D: TRBD1
CDR3: CASSDRGPYEQYF
DNA: TGTGCCAGCAGTGACAGGGGGCCCTACGAGCAGTACTTC

J: TRBJ2-5
V: TRBV18
size: .
D: .
CDR3: CASSPLGLETQYF
DNA: TGTGCCAGCTCACCTCTGGGACTAGAGACCCAGTACTTC

J: TRBJ2-5
V: TRBV6-1
size: .
D: TRBD1
CDR3: CASSRTGVETQYF
DNA: TGTGCCAGCAGTAGAACAGGGGTAGAGACCCAGTACTTC

J: TRBJ2-5
V: TRBV6-5
size: .
D: .
CDR3: CASSYYGGRETQYF
DNA: TGTGCCAGCAGTTACTACGGAGGGCGAGAGACCCAGTACTTC

J: TRBJ2-3
V: TRBV9
size: .
D: TRBD2
CDR3: CASSGPGLAGLDTQYF
DNA: TGTGCCAGCAGCGGACCGGGACTAGCGGGATTAGATACGCAGTATTTT

J: TRBJ2-5
V: TRBV7-2
size: once
D: .
CDR3: CASSFNWLETQYF
DNA: TGTGCCAGCAGCTTCAACTGGCTAGAGACCCAGTACTTC

J: TRBJ2-7
V: TRBV5-8
size: .
D: .
CDR3: CASRLGASGF
DNA: TGTGCCAGCAGATTAGGGGCCTCGGGTTTC

J: TRBJ2-7
V: TRBV27
size: .
D: TRBD2
CDR3: CASSSRGIGGEQYF
DNA: TGTGCCAGCAGTTCGCGGGGGATAGGAGGCGAGCAGTACTTC

J: TRBJ2-7
V: TRBV4-2
size: .
D: .
CDR3: CASSQGSGEQYF
DNA: TGTGCCAGCAGCCAAGGGTCAGGCGAGCAGTACTTC

J: TRBJ2-7
V: TRBV6-1
size: .
D: TRBD2
CDR3: CASSPLAGGSYEQYF
DNA: TGTGCCAGCAGTCCCCTAGCGGGAGGCTCCTACGAGCAGTACTTC

J: TRBJ1-1
V: TRBV27
size: .
D: .
CDR3: CASSETGFNTEAFF
DNA: TGTGCCAGCAGTGAGACAGGTTTTAACACTGAAGCTTTCTTT

J: TRBJ2-3
V: TRBV5-1
size: .
D: TRBD2
CDR3: CASSVGTSGPTDTQYF
DNA: TGCGCCAGCAGCGTAGGGACTAGCGGGCCCACAGATACGCAGTATTTT

J: TRBJ2-3
V: TRBV7-2
size: .
D: TRBD2
CDR3: CASSLLREAGTDTQYF
DNA: TGTGCCAGCAGCTTACTGCGGGAGGCTGGCACAGATACGCAGTATTTT

J: TRBJ1-5
V: TRBV27
size: .
D: .
CDR3: CASSLGRDQPQHF
DNA: TGTGCCAGCAGTTTGGGTCGGGATCAGCCCCAGCATTTT

J: TRBJ2-1
V: TRBV4-1
size: .
D: .
CDR3: CASSQNPPAVSYNEQFF
DNA: TGCGCCAGCAGCCAGAACCCCCCCGCGGTTTCCTACAATGAGCAGTTCTTC

J: TRBJ2-2
V: TRBV4-1
size: .
D: TRBD2
CDR3: CASSPLGLEHTGELFF
DNA: TGCGCCAGCAGCCCCCTGGGACTAGAGCACACCGGGGAGCTGTTTTTT

J: TRBJ2-1
V: TRBV4-3
size: .
D: TRBD2
CDR3: CASSHDGLAGRRGDEQFF
DNA: TGCGCCAGCAGCCACGACGGACTAGCGGGAAGGCGGGGGGATGAGCAGTTCTTC

J: TRBJ1-1
V: TRBV5-8
size: .
D: .
CDR3: CASSFGRASNTEAFF
DNA: TGTGCCAGCAGCTTCGGTAGGGCGTCGAACACTGAAGCTTTCTTT

J: TRBJ1-6
V: TRBV28
size: .
D: .
CDR3: CASRHRALYNSPLHF
DNA: TGTGCCAGCAGGCACCGGGCTCTCTATAATTCACCCCTCCACTTT

J: TRBJ2-3
V: TRBV5-1
size: .
D: .
CDR3: CASSDLVPDTQYF
DNA: TGCGCCAGCAGCGATCTAGTTCCAGATACGCAGTATTTT

J: TRBJ1-2
V: TRBV9
size: .
D: .
CDR3: CASSVDLTGYGYTF
DNA: TGTGCCAGCAGCGTAGATCTGACAGGCTATGGCTACACCTTC

J: TRBJ2-1
V: TRBV7-9
size: once
D: .
CDR3: CASSSTSSYNEQFF
DNA: TGTGCCAGCAGCTCGACTAGTTCCTACAATGAGCAGTTCTTC

J: TRBJ2-2
V: TRBV21-1
size: once
D: .
CDR3: CASSKSGANTGELFF
DNA: TGTGCCAGCAGCAAATCCGGGGCGAACACCGGGGAGCTGTTTTTT

J: TRBJ1-6
V: TRBV28
size: .
D: .
CDR3: CASSFRHSYNSPLHF
DNA: TGTGCCAGCAGTTTTAGGCACTCCTATAATTCACCCCTCCACTTT

J: TRBJ2-3
V: TRBV5-1
size: .
D: .
CDR3: CASSLAEFSAGTDTQYF
DNA: TGCGCCAGCAGCTTGGCGGAGTTTAGCGCGGGCACAGATACGCAGTATTTT

J: TRBJ1-2
V: TRBV5-6
size: .
D: TRBD1
CDR3: CASSPGTGASDGYTF
DNA: TGTGCCAGCAGCCCCGGGACAGGGGCTTCGGATGGCTACACCTTC